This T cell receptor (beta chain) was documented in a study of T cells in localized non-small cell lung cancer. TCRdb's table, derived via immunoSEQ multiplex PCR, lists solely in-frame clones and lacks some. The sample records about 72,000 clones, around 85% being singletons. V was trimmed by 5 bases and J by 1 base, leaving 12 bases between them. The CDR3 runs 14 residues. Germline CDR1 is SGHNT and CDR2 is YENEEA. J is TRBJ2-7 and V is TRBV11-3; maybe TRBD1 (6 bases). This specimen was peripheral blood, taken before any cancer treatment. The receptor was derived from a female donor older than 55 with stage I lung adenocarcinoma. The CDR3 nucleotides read TGTGCCAGCAGCGGTACAGGGAATTCCTACGAGCAGTACTTC. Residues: CASSGTGNSYEQYF.